This passage covers 21 T cell receptor beta chains from one sample sequenced in a study of Graves' ophthalmopathy and Graves' hyperthyroidism. RNA served as the template for amplifying TCR beta CDR3 regions. HTBI primers were employed in first-round RT-PCR, then a second-round multiplex PCR followed. A single record per CDR3 protein comes from TCRdb applying MiXCR to the multiplex PCR reads. The sample shows around 400,000 distinct CDR3 sequences, more than 20% of them seen only once. Sequences were obtained from peripheral blood. All receptors come from a woman in her late teens or twenties with stable Graves' hyperthyroidism.

This clonotype has ten or more counts. V usage is TRBV20-1 and J usage is TRBJ2-4; 9 nucleotides match TRBD1. Germline V lookup: CDR1 DFQATT, CDR2 SNEGSKA (reference sequence). The CDR3 runs to 13 residues. CDR3 sequence reads: CSGDAGQGYIQYF. The CDR3 nucleotides read TGCAGCGGGGATGCGGGACAGGGATACATTCAGTACTTC.

This clonotype has a count of ten or more. CDR3 amino acids: CASSEARADQETQYF. For the CDR3, the DNA is TGTGCCAGCAGTGAAGCGCGGGCGGACCAAGAGACCCAGTACTTC. V is TRBV2 and J is TRBJ2-5, with D possibly TRBD2 on 5 matching bases. Germline V lookup: CDR1 SNHLY, CDR2 FYNNEI. Trimming removed 0 bases at V and 0 bases at J, with 8 bases between. The CDR3 spans 15 residues.

This clonotype was observed at least ten times. This sequence joins TRBV28 and TRBJ1-2; D possibly corresponds to TRBD1 (6 bases). The V gene's germline CDR1 is MDHEN and CDR2 SYDVKM. CDR3 length equals 13 residues. Trimming left V 6 bases short and J 8 bases short, with 16 bases between. This chain's CDR3 is CASSYDRLVGYTF. DNA of the CDR3: TGTGCCAGCAGCTATGACAGGCTGGTAGGCTACACCTTC.

In its sample, this clonotype was seen a few times. This sequence joins TRBV5-1 and TRBJ2-2; D is undetermined. Per the germline V gene, CDR1 is SGHRS and CDR2 is YFSETQ. Deletions cut 0 bases from V and 5 bases from J, with 5 bases between. The CDR3 totals 13 residues. In nucleotides, the CDR3 is TGCGCCAGCAGCTTGGGCATTACCGGGGAGCTGTTTTTT. Amino acid sequence: CASSLGITGELFF.

This clonotype was recorded at least ten times. The rearrangement links TRBV5-1 to TRBJ2-7; D might be TRBD1 (6 bases). Per germline, CDR1 SGHRS and CDR2 YFSETQ. V was shortened by 4 bases and J by 5 bases, with 16 bases between the two germline ends. This CDR3 contains 14 residues. The DNA of the CDR3 is TGCGCCAGCAGCCCCCTACAACAGGGAAACGAGCAGTACTTC. Translating gives CASSPLQQGNEQYF.

In this sample, this clonotype turned up many times. This rearrangement joins TRBV11-2 to TRBJ2-7, with 14 positions matching TRBD2. Germline lookup yields CDR1 SGHAT and CDR2 FQNNGV. There are 16 residues in the CDR3. Unmatched junction bases numbered 6, after V lost 3 bases and J lost 5 bases. The CDR3 nucleotides read TGTGCCAGCAGCTTTAGGGGACTAGCGGGAGAAAACGAGCAGTACTTC. Its protein product is CASSFRGLAGENEQYF.

This clonotype was seen only a few times. The rearrangement uses TRBV20-1 and TRBJ2-4, with D possibly TRBD2 on 6 matching bases. Germline CDR1 is DFQATT and CDR2 is SNEGSKA (reference sequence). This CDR3 has 14 residues. V lost 2 bases and J 3 bases, leaving 11 bases between the germline ends. The CDR3 loop is CSARTGVVKNIQYF. DNA of the CDR3: TGCAGTGCTAGAACGGGGGTGGTCAAAAACATTCAGTACTTC.

This clonotype was counted at least ten times. The rearrangement uses TRBV6-5 and TRBJ2-6; TRBD2 might be the D (5 bases). V lost 8 bases and J 4 bases, leaving 27 bases between the germline ends. CDR1 is MNHEY, CDR2 SVGAGI, per germline. The CDR3 length is 19 residues. In DNA form, the CDR3 reads TGTGCCAGCGCTGCCCCTAGGAGAGGGTTGTTATCAGGGGCCAACGTCCTGACTTTC. Residues: CASAAPRRGLLSGANVLTF.

This clonotype showed up many times. This CDR3 reads CASRLGTGRNTEAFF. Written as DNA, the CDR3 is TGTGCCAGCAGACTCGGGACAGGGAGGAACACTGAAGCTTTCTTT. The rearrangement joins TRBV6-5 to TRBJ1-1; 9 bases fit TRBD1. V shed 6 bases, J shed 1 base, and the junction held 6 bases outside the gene matches. The length of the CDR3 is 15 residues. Germline values: CDR1 MNHEY, CDR2 SVGAGI.

This clonotype has a count of ten or more. The chain links TRBV20-1 to TRBJ2-2; D is uncertain. CDR1 is DFQATT and CDR2 is SNEGSKA in the germline V gene (reference sequence). With 2 bases removed from V and 4 bases from J, the gap between germline ends came to 8 bases. The length of the CDR3 is 13 residues. The CDR3 DNA is TGCAGTGCTAGACGCCCTTCCACCGGGGAGCTGTTTTTT. Amino acid sequence: CSARRPSTGELFF.

The chain carries TRBV20-1 and TRBJ1-5; 7 nucleotides agree with TRBD1. Germline V gene data show CDR1 as DFQATT and CDR2 as SNEGSKA (reference sequence). The CDR3 totals 19 residues. The V gene end was trimmed by 2 bases and the J gene end by 2 bases; junction bases not matched to a gene: 18. CDR3 nucleotide sequence: TGCAGTGCTAGATCCTCCCTGACAGGGCTAGGGGTAGGCAATCAGCCCCAGCATTTT. This sequence encodes CSARSSLTGLGVGNQPQHF.

The CDR3 DNA follows: TGTGCCAGCAGCGTAGCTGAGGGAGCGTATGGCTACACCTTC. As protein: CASSVAEGAYGYTF. The chain couples TRBV9 to TRBJ1-2, with no clear D. Germline V lookup: CDR1 SGDLS, CDR2 YYNGEE. The CDR3 consists of 14 residues. V lost 0 bases, J lost 5 bases, and 11 bases lay in between.

This clonotype occurred many times. The gene calls are TRBV5-1 and TRBJ2-5; tentative D call: TRBD1 (6 bases). V was cut by 0 bases and J by 5 bases, with 11 bases left in between. The CDR3 has 14 amino acids. CDR1 is SGHRS and CDR2 is YFSETQ in the germline V gene. In DNA, the CDR3 is TGCGCCAGCAGCTTGGGACAGGAGTTGGAGACCCAGTACTTC. Translated, it gives CASSLGQELETQYF. Full variable domain (missing parts from reference TRBV5-1 and TRBJ2-5): KAGVTQTPRYLIKTRGQQVTLSCSPISGHRSVSWYQQTPGQGLQFLFEYFSETQRNKGNFPGRFSGRQFSNSRSEMNVSTLELGDSALYLCASSLGQELETQYFGPGTRLLVL.

The table lists this clonotype with a count of one. V is TRBV27 and J is TRBJ2-7; D is perhaps TRBD1 (5 bases). In germline, CDR1 is MNHEY, CDR2 SMNVEV (reference sequence). The CDR3 sequence is 16 residues long. Trimming shortened V by 2 bases and J by 7 bases, and 21 bases separated the two germline ends. This chain's CDR3 is CASSLKLRGRTGEQYF. The CDR3, as DNA: TGTGCCAGCAGTTTAAAGCTTAGGGGAAGAACCGGGGAGCAGTACTTC.

This clonotype was found many times. V gene TRBV24-1 combines with J gene TRBJ1-1; TRBD1 matches at 8 bases. This CDR3 comprises 18 residues. V lost 3 bases to trimming and J lost 3 bases; unmatched junction nucleotides: 14. Germline assignment: CDR1 KGHDR and CDR2 SFDVKD. CDR3 in amino acids: CATSDPRGQGAIYTEAFF. CDR3 in DNA: TGTGCCACCAGTGATCCTCGGGGGCAGGGGGCGATATACACTGAAGCTTTCTTT.

This chain links TRBV4-2 with TRBJ2-2, with 10 bases lining up with TRBD1. Per the germline V gene, CDR1 is LGHNA and CDR2 is YNFKEQ. J lost 4 bases, V lost 4 bases, and 6 bases had no gene match. This CDR3 is built from 16 residues. The CDR3 reads CASSPGQGGVTGELFF. DNA of the CDR3: TGTGCCAGCAGCCCTGGACAGGGGGGGGTCACCGGGGAGCTGTTTTTT.

This clonotype was recorded at least ten times. The gene calls are TRBV20-1 and TRBJ2-5; possibly TRBD1 for D (7 bases). V was trimmed by 5 bases and J by 3 bases, leaving 10 bases between them. CDR1 is DFQATT, CDR2 SNEGSKA, per germline (reference sequence). CDR3 length: 12 residues. The CDR3 region has the DNA TGCAGTGCTGGGGGGACAGAAGAGACCCAGTACTTC. Its protein is CSAGGTEETQYF.

This clonotype was found many times. The chain uses TRBV15 and TRBJ2-5; D is tentatively TRBD1 or TRBD2 (5 bases each). With 1 base removed from V and 7 bases from J, the gap between germline ends came to 19 bases. Germline loops: CDR1 LNHNV, CDR2 YYDKDF (reference sequence). CDR3 length: 16 residues. CDR3: CATSRGAGTKLGTQYF. The CDR3 bases are TGTGCCACCAGCAGAGGCGCCGGGACCAAACTTGGGACCCAGTACTTC.

This clonotype was observed at least ten times. The chain employs TRBV29-1 and TRBJ1-1; 9 bases match TRBD1. Germline V gene lookup returns CDR1 SQVTM and CDR2 ANQGSEA. V trimming: 6 bases; J trimming: 4 bases; junction bases outside the gene matches: 3. The CDR3 is 12 amino acids. The CDR3 sequence is CSVGDRATEAFF. The CDR3 DNA follows: TGCAGCGTGGGGGACAGGGCCACTGAAGCTTTCTTT.

The sample holds one count of this clonotype. This rearrangement joins TRBV28 to TRBJ1-4; 9 bases map to TRBD1. The length of the CDR3 is 14 residues. The V segment lost 4 bases and the J segment 6 bases; nucleotides outside the gene matches: 3. Germline V lookup: CDR1 MDHEN, CDR2 SYDVKM. The CDR3 sequence is CASSSTGGHEKLFF. Here the CDR3 DNA reads TGTGCCAGCAGTTCAACAGGGGGCCATGAAAAACTGTTTTTT. The entire variable domain, with the rest obtained from reference TRBV28 and TRBJ1-4, is as follows: DVKVTQSSRYLVKRTGEKVFLECVQDMDHENMFWYRQDPGLGLRLIYFSYDVKMKEKGDIPEGYSVSREKKERFSLILESASTNQTSMYLCASSSTGGHEKLFFGSGTQLSVL.

This clonotype showed up many times. The chain has TRBV15 and TRBJ2-2; D gene ambiguous. CDR3 size: 15 residues. The germline gives CDR1 LNHNV, CDR2 YYDKDF (reference sequence). V was trimmed by 0 bases and J by 7 bases, leaving 12 bases between them. CDR3 protein: CATSREGSAGGELFF. The CDR3 coding sequence is TGTGCCACCAGCAGAGAAGGATCCGCCGGCGGGGAGCTGTTTTTT. Complete variable domain (other parts from reference TRBV15 and TRBJ2-2): DAMVIQNPRYQVTQFGKPVTLSCSQTLNHNVMYWYQQKSSQAPKLLFHYYDKDFNNEADTPDNFQSRRPNTSFCFLDIRSPGLGDTAMYLCATSREGSAGGELFFGEGSRLTVL.